The clone carrying this T cell receptor beta chain was seen repeatedly, ten times or more. As yet, its antigen is unknown. This entry is derived from a study of T cells in Graves' hyperthyroidism and ophthalmopathy. Germline loops: CDR1 MNHEY, CDR2 SMNVEV (reference sequence). The CDR3 is made up of 14 amino acids. V lost 3 bases to trimming and J lost 3 bases, with 11 bases between them. General study findings and limits: Most thyroid clonotypes that were expanded above 0.001 also turned up in blood.

Amplified TCR beta CDR3 regions derived from RNA transcripts. A first-round RT-PCR of the TCR CDR3 used the HTBI primer set. One entry per CDR3 protein, called by TCRdb with MiXCR from the multiplex PCR reads. The repertoire consists of about 520,000 distinct CDR3 sequences, with approximately 24% occurring once and the leading ten covering 11%. Disease lasting under 3 months, a NOSPECS grade of at least 4, and a Clinical Activity Score of at least 3 were features of the ophthalmopathy patients. The study left out patients who had uncontrolled infection, other autoimmune disease, pregnancy or lactation. Clinicians diagnosed patients from clinical symptoms, serum thyroxine and TRAb, thyroid ultrasound and orbital computed tomography.

The chain links TRBV27 to TRBJ2-5, with D hard to call. Sequencing input: blood. The sequence was collected from a woman younger than 45 with Graves' ophthalmopathy. The CDR3: CASSLGQGKETQYF. The CDR3 nucleotides are TGTGCCAGCAGTTTGGGCCAAGGGAAAGAGACCCAGTACTTC.